This TCR beta chain comes out of a study of T cells in Graves' hyperthyroidism and ophthalmopathy. With respect to this clonotype: Its cognate antigen is unknown. The junction departs from germline at one end; a sequencing error may be responsible.

Overall study findings and caveats: Most thyroid clonotypes that were expanded above 0.001 also turned up in blood.

There were TCR beta CDR3 regions amplified from RNA transcripts. Carried out on the TCR CDR3, a first-round RT-PCR used the HTBI primer set. MiXCR, run by TCRdb on the multiplex PCR reads, gives a single entry per CDR3 protein. The sample consists of around 800,000 distinct CDR3 sequences, 38% of them appearing once. CDR1 is LNHDA and CDR2 is SQIVND in the germline V gene (reference sequence). The CDR3 is made up of 14 amino acids. The sequenced sample was blood. The V and J genes are TRBV19 and TRBJ1-1; D is unresolved. This receptor was taken from a man between 18 and 29 years old with Graves' hyperthyroidism. For the CDR3, the DNA is TGTGCCAGCAGTACTCAGGTCATGAACACTGAAGCTTTCTTT. As protein: CASSTQVMNTEAFF. The variable domain in full, with the rest retrieved from reference TRBV19 and TRBJ1-1, is DGGITQSPKYLFRKEGQNVTLSCEQNLNHDAMYWYRQDPGQGLRLIYYSQIVNDFQKGDIAEGYSVSREKKESFPLTVTSAQKNPTAFYLCASSTQVMNTEAFFGQGTRLTVV.